The clone carrying this T cell receptor (beta chain) turned up a few times. The antigen remains undetermined. MiXCR, applied by TCRdb to the 5' RACE reads, yields one record per CDR3 protein. The sample includes more than 120,000 distinct CDR3 sequences, 6% to 7% of them seen just once. The V gene's germline CDR1 is SNHLY and CDR2 FYNNEI. The CDR3 is 14 amino acids. The ends were cut back, 4 bases at V and 2 bases at J, with 11 bases in the middle. The data were taken from a study of T-cell memory formation after mild COVID-19. As for the study in general: Largely, TCR clusters stayed within a single donor. General study results and limits: CM and EM subsets held most contracting CD4+ clones; EMRA held CD8+ ones. CD4/CD8 balance held among clones contracting day 15 to 85, and later expanders leaned CD4+.

The receptor comes from an adult woman who had mild COVID-19 (a few samples of this study predate the infection). Cell type and time point are not known. Source material: PBMCs or a T cell subset sorted from them (not recorded which). The chain couples TRBV2 to TRBJ1-1; perhaps TRBD1 as D (6 bases). CDR3 nucleotides: TGTGCCAGCAGTGGTTTGGGGGGCAACACTGAAGCTTTCTTT. Amino acids: CASSGLGGNTEAFF.